A single sample gave rise to the 21 T cell receptor beta chains below, sequenced in a study of T cell changes during pregnancy in multiple sclerosis (dated by TCRdb to about 2019). The library was produced with the immunoSEQ multiplex PCR assay. The source is immuneACCESS, and TCRdb retained only in-frame sequences with V and J called. Part of the clones is not carried over; for the studies checked, unresolved V genes explain less than half of this, and the remainder is unexplained. This sample lists tens of thousands of clones; 80% to 95% were detected once. The top ten clonotypes cover less than 0.45% of the sample. The specimen was CD4+ T cells from peripheral blood mononuclear cells, collected in the third trimester of pregnancy. The receptor set was obtained from a female donor in good health, enrolled as a control in a pregnancy study.

The chain combines TRBV29-1 with TRBJ2-7, with TRBD1 identical over 7 bases. Germline values: CDR1 SQVTM, CDR2 ANQGSEA. Germline trimming cut 4 bases from V and 12 bases from J; bases unmatched to any gene: 6. This CDR3 is built from 10 residues. CDR3: CSVAGGGGYF. The CDR3 nucleotides read TGCAGCGTTGCAGGGGGTGGGGGGTACTTC.

This chain links TRBV6-1 with TRBJ1-3; TRBD1 aligns across 8 bases. The CDR3 totals 14 residues. The ends lost 10 bases at V and 0 bases at J; junction bases unmatched: 5. CDR1 is MNHNS, CDR2 SASEGT, per germline. CDR3 sequence (DNA): TGTGCCATCAACAGGGGGAGCTCTGGAAACACCATATATTTT. Amino acids: CAINRGSSGNTIYF.

This clone came up once. The chain links TRBV5-6 to TRBJ2-1; 8 nucleotides align to TRBD2. Germline CDR1 is SGHDT and CDR2 is YYEEEE. The CDR3 covers 15 residues. V was pared by 3 bases and J by 6 bases, with 8 bases of the junction left unmatched. The CDR3 bases are TGTGCCAGCAGCTGGTGGCGGGGGGTGGGCAATGAGCAGTTCTTC. As protein: CASSWWRGVGNEQFF.

The chain uses TRBV27 and TRBJ2-2; no definite D call. Germline V lookup: CDR1 MNHEY, CDR2 SMNVEV (reference sequence). CDR3 length equals 15 residues. With 3 bases removed from V and 5 bases from J, the gap between germline ends came to 13 bases. CDR3 in amino acids: CASSFFDSQTGELFF. In DNA, the CDR3 is TGTGCCAGCAGTTTTTTCGACTCTCAAACCGGGGAGCTGTTTTTT.

V gene TRBV6-5 combines with J gene TRBJ1-1; 9 bases agree with TRBD1. The CDR3 runs 14 residues. The germline gives CDR1 MNHEY, CDR2 SVGAGI. J gave up 4 bases and V 4 bases, and 4 bases lay outside the gene matches. The CDR3 here is CASSSRQGVTEAFF. CDR3 DNA: TGTGCCAGCAGTTCCCGACAGGGGGTCACTGAAGCTTTCTTT.

V and J are TRBV5-4 and TRBJ1-2, with TRBD1 as a possible D gene (6 bases). V dropped 1 base and J dropped 5 bases, with 9 bases sitting between them. Per germline, CDR1 SGHNT and CDR2 YYREEE (reference sequence). This CDR3 comprises 13 residues. The CDR3 DNA reads as TGTGCCAGCAGCTTGAAAGGACAGTATGGCTACACCTTC. It specifies CASSLKGQYGYTF.

The J gene is TRBJ1-1, the V gene TRBV20-1; 8 bases are shared with TRBD1. The trim removed 7 bases at V and 3 bases at J, leaving 1 base unmatched. The CDR3 extends over 11 amino acids. Germline V gene lookup returns CDR1 DFQATT and CDR2 SNEGSKA (reference sequence). In nucleotides, the CDR3 is TGCAGTGACAGGGGGTACACTGAAGCTTTCTTT. It translates to CSDRGYTEAFF.

The chain joins TRBV5-1 to TRBJ2-2; D perhaps matches TRBD1 (6 bases). Trimming took 0 bases from V and 1 from J, leaving 7 bases between them. Germline V gene sequence: CDR1 SGHRS, CDR2 YFSETQ. CDR3 length: 15 amino acids. CDR3 loop: CASSLEGQNTGELFF. CDR3 nucleotides: TGCGCCAGCAGCTTGGAGGGACAGAACACCGGGGAGCTGTTTTTT.

The rearrangement joins TRBV6-1 to TRBJ2-3, with 7 bases matching TRBD1. V was pared by 5 bases and J by 6 bases, with 8 bases of the junction left unmatched. The CDR3 covers 14 residues. Germline V gene data show CDR1 as MNHNS and CDR2 as SASEGT. This CDR3 is CASSTRTGGDTQYF. CDR3 DNA: TGTGCCAGCAGTACCCGGACAGGCGGCGATACGCAGTATTTT.

This sequence joins TRBV6-6 and TRBJ2-7; D ambiguous. Germline V gene sequence: CDR1 MNHNY, CDR2 SVGAGI (reference sequence). The CDR3 loop spans 12 amino acids. V was trimmed by 8 bases and J by 10 bases, leaving 18 bases between them. CDR3: CASGQLTPLQYF. The CDR3 DNA sequence: TGTGCCAGCGGTCAACTTACTCCGCTTCAGTACTTC.

The chain joins TRBV10-3 to TRBJ1-5; unclear D gene. The CDR3 totals 13 residues. V was trimmed by 8 bases and J by 6 bases, leaving 14 bases between them. CDR1 ENHRY and CDR2 SYGVKD come from the germline V gene. CDR3 sequence reads: CAISGGPGQPQHF. In nucleotides, the CDR3 is TGTGCCATCTCGGGAGGGCCCGGTCAGCCCCAGCATTTT.

The rearrangement uses TRBV28 and TRBJ2-5; TRBD2 is a possible D gene (6 bases). Between the trimmed V and J ends, which lost 2 bases and 5 bases, there was a span of 9 bases. Per germline, CDR1 MDHEN and CDR2 SYDVKM. The CDR3 consists of 13 residues. In DNA, the CDR3 is TGTGCCAGCAGTTTAGCGGGGAGGGAGACCCAGTACTTC. Amino acids: CASSLAGRETQYF.

This chain connects TRBV7-2 to TRBJ1-2, with 10 bases identical to TRBD1. CDR3 length: 13 residues. Germline trimming cut 11 bases from V and 8 bases from J; bases unmatched to any gene: 11. Per the germline V gene, CDR1 is SGHTA and CDR2 is FQGNSA. CDR3 residues: CTASGTGVGGYTF. The CDR3 DNA reads as TGTACCGCTTCCGGGACAGGGGTGGGCGGCTACACCTTC.

This clone is a singleton in its sample. The DNA for the CDR3 is TGCAGCGTTGAAACTGTAGCTAACTATGGCTACACCTTC. The encoded protein is CSVETVANYGYTF. The rearrangement joins TRBV29-1 to TRBJ1-2, with D uncertain. The CDR3 length is 13 residues. The V and J ends lost 2 bases and 0 bases respectively, with 7 bases between them. The germline V gene has CDR1 SQVTM and CDR2 ANQGSEA.

This clone appeared a single time. CDR3 nucleotide sequence: TGCGCCAGCAGCCAAGGGCAGGGGGCGAACACCGGGGAGCTGTTTTTT. This gives the protein CASSQGQGANTGELFF. The V and J genes are TRBV4-1 and TRBJ2-2; 7 bases fit TRBD1. The CDR3 covers 16 residues. Germline-derived CDR1 and CDR2 are MGHRA and YSYEKL. V gave up 1 base and J gave up 0 bases; unmatched junction bases: 2.

V and J are TRBV28 and TRBJ1-2, with D perhaps matching TRBD1 (6 bases). The CDR3 runs to 14 residues. Trimming removed 3 bases at V and 4 bases at J, with 12 bases between. CDR1 and CDR2 (germline): MDHEN, SYDVKM. The CDR3 region is CASSLVGQSYGYTF. DNA of the CDR3: TGTGCCAGCAGTTTGGTGGGACAAAGCTATGGCTACACCTTC.

The V and J genes are TRBV2 and TRBJ2-3; no definite D call. The CDR3 totals 13 residues. V was shortened by 4 bases and J by 4 bases, with 9 bases between the two germline ends. Germline V CDR1 and CDR2: SNHLY, FYNNEI. The CDR3 DNA follows: TGTGCCAGCAGTGCCGACTTCTCAGATACGCAGTATTTT. This codes for CASSADFSDTQYF.

This chain links TRBV5-1 with TRBJ1-3; D uncertain. The ends were cut back, 2 bases at V and 2 bases at J, with 5 bases in the middle. CDR3 length: 13 amino acids. Per the germline V gene, CDR1 is SGHRS and CDR2 is YFSETQ. CDR3 bases: TGCGCCAGCAGCTTAAACACTGGAAACACCATATATTTT. This encodes CASSLNTGNTIYF.

V usage is TRBV2 and J usage is TRBJ1-5; 7 bases map to TRBD1. CDR3 length: 15 amino acids. CDR1 and CDR2 from the germline V gene are SNHLY and FYNNEI. V lost 8 bases, J lost 5 bases, and 12 bases stayed unmatched. In DNA, the CDR3 is TGTGCCAGCTGGGCCGGGGACAGTCCAGATCAGCCCCAGCATTTT. As protein: CASWAGDSPDQPQHF.

This clone was detected a few times. The chain couples TRBV6-1 to TRBJ1-1; 8 bases agree with TRBD1. The CDR3 is 15 residues long. V dropped 4 bases and J dropped 6; count of bases not matched to a gene: 10. CDR1 is MNHNS, CDR2 SASEGT, per germline. The chain's CDR3 is CASSGRGRGLPEAFF. CDR3 sequence (DNA): TGTGCCAGCAGTGGGAGGGGCAGGGGGCTTCCTGAAGCTTTCTTT.

The rearrangement links TRBV14 to TRBJ2-5; 12 bases match TRBD1. The germline gives CDR1 SGHDN, CDR2 FVKESK. J was trimmed by 6 bases and V by 4 bases; bases with no gene match: 9. The CDR3 length is 16 residues. CDR3 sequence reads: CASSLGTGGARQTQYF. The CDR3 nucleotides are TGTGCCAGCAGCCTTGGGACAGGGGGCGCTCGACAGACCCAGTACTTC.